The 12 T cell receptor beta chains reported below all come from one sample, sequenced in a study of identical twins. Each CDR3 protein is one row after TCRdb ran MiXCR on the 5' RACE reads. Of some 500,000 distinct CDR3 sequences detected, about 14% appear once; the ten largest clones hold 0.52%. This sample also belongs to another study, concerning yellow fever vaccine responses in identical twins.

The sample comprised CD4+ T cells sorted from blood. The receptors derive from a woman between 18 and 29 years old in good health.

This clonotype was seen only a few times. The chain uses TRBV6-1 and TRBJ2-1; the D is unclear. CDR1 is MNHNS and CDR2 is SASEGT in the germline V gene. The CDR3 consists of 11 residues. V was cut by 7 bases and J by 4 bases, with 5 bases left in between. CDR3 loop: CASTQYNEQFF. CDR3 nucleotide sequence: TGTGCCAGCACACAGTACAATGAGCAGTTCTTC.

This clonotype turned up a few times. The chain couples TRBV24-1 to TRBJ2-1, with TRBD1 matching over 8 bases. Germline V gene sequence: CDR1 KGHDR, CDR2 SFDVKD. The CDR3 extends over 15 amino acids. V was clipped by 2 bases and J by 5 bases; unmatched bases: 4. In nucleotides, the CDR3 is TGTGCCACCAGTGATTATAGACAGGGGAACAATGAGCAGTTCTTC. It specifies CATSDYRQGNNEQFF.

This clonotype was observed a few times. V usage is TRBV3-1 and J usage is TRBJ2-5; perhaps TRBD2 as D (6 bases). V was shortened by 1 base and J by 3 bases, with 18 bases between the two germline ends. Germline CDR1 is LGHDT and CDR2 is YNNKEL (reference sequence). The CDR3 length is 17 residues. The CDR3 DNA is TGTGCCAGCAGCCAAGCGTTCGGGGGAAGACGGGAAGAGACCCAGTACTTC. Its protein product is CASSQAFGGRREETQYF.

The chain combines TRBV11-2 with TRBJ2-2; tentatively, D is TRBD1 or TRBD2 (5 bases each). There are 17 residues in the CDR3. Germline CDR1 reads SGHAT; CDR2 reads FQNNGV. Between the trimmed V and J ends, which lost 5 bases and 5 bases, there was a span of 21 bases. The CDR3 reads CASSPQRGWGKTGELFF. The CDR3 bases are TGTGCCAGCAGCCCCCAGAGGGGCTGGGGGAAGACCGGGGAGCTGTTTTTT.

This clonotype was observed a handful of times. This chain's CDR3 is CASSFKPSGGYNEQFF. The CDR3 bases are TGTGCCAGCAGCTTTAAGCCCAGCGGGGGGTACAATGAGCAGTTCTTC. The rearrangement uses TRBV7-3 and TRBJ2-1, with TRBD2 identical over 9 bases. The ends lost 3 bases at V and 4 bases at J; junction bases unmatched: 7. The germline gives CDR1 SGHTA, CDR2 FQGTGA. This CDR3 region has 16 residues.

In its sample, this clonotype was seen a few times. This rearrangement joins TRBV7-9 to TRBJ1-1; weak D call: TRBD1 (6 bases). CDR1 is SEHNR, CDR2 FQNEAQ, per germline (reference sequence). This CDR3 region has 15 residues. Between the trimmed V and J ends, which lost 7 bases and 0 bases, there was a span of 15 bases. CDR3 region: CASNPGRGLNTEAFF. The CDR3 DNA reads as TGTGCCAGCAACCCGGGGAGGGGGTTGAACACTGAAGCTTTCTTT. The whole variable domain, filled in from reference TRBV7-9 and TRBJ1-1, reads DTGVSQNPRHKITKRGQNVTFRCDPISEHNRLYWYRQTLGQGPEFLTYFQNEAQLEKSRLLSDRFSAERPKGSFSTLEIQRTEQGDSAMYLCASNPGRGLNTEAFFGQGTRLTVV.

This clonotype occurred a few times. The V and J genes are TRBV2 and TRBJ1-2; a possible D gene is TRBD1 (5 bases). From germline, CDR1 is SNHLY and CDR2 FYNNEI. The CDR3 sequence is 14 residues long. Trimming pared 3 bases from V and 8 bases from J, leaving 16 bases between. CDR3 loop: CASSDLPGSGGYTF. CDR3 in DNA: TGTGCCAGCAGTGACTTGCCAGGGTCTGGCGGCTACACCTTC.

V usage is TRBV5-1 and J usage is TRBJ2-7, with D perhaps TRBD1 (6 bases). The germline gives CDR1 SGHRS, CDR2 YFSETQ. V was pared by 4 bases and J by 0 bases, with 11 bases between. This CDR3 comprises 14 residues. The CDR3 DNA reads TGCGCCAGCAGCCGACAGGCCGACTCCTACGAGCAGTACTTC. Residues: CASSRQADSYEQYF.

The gene calls are TRBV12-3 or TRBV12-4 and TRBJ2-4; D is undetermined. The V end was cut by 6 bases, the J end by 1 base, with 7 bases between. This CDR3 has 13 residues. The CDR3 loop reads CASRRAAKNIQYF. The CDR3 DNA is TGTGCCAGCAGACGAGCTGCCAAAAACATTCAGTACTTC.

The J gene is TRBJ2-7, the V gene TRBV14, with 7 positions matching TRBD1. Germline CDR1 is SGHDN and CDR2 is FVKESK. J gave up 3 bases and V 6 bases, and 5 bases lay outside the gene matches. CDR3 size: 13 residues. CDR3 nucleotide sequence: TGTGCCAGCAGGCTGCAGGGGGTCTACGAGCAGTACTTC. Encoded protein: CASRLQGVYEQYF.

This clonotype turned up a few times. The chain couples TRBV28 to TRBJ2-3; maybe TRBD2 (5 bases). CDR1 MDHEN and CDR2 SYDVKM come from the germline V gene. The CDR3 spans 17 residues. Trimming took off 4 bases at V and 0 bases at J, with 17 bases between the two ends. The CDR3 region is CASSYRGEDLSTDTQYF. For the CDR3, the DNA is TGTGCCAGCAGTTACCGGGGAGAGGACCTCAGCACAGATACGCAGTATTTT.

In its sample, this clonotype was seen many times. The J gene is TRBJ2-3, the V gene TRBV29-1; 10 bases line up with TRBD2. This CDR3 has 16 residues. Germline V lookup: CDR1 SQVTM, CDR2 ANQGSEA. After removal of 2 bases from V and 5 bases from J, the junction contained 10 bases not matched to a gene. CDR3 in amino acids: CSVEPPLAGVQDTQYF. Here the CDR3 DNA reads TGCAGCGTTGAACCTCCTCTAGCGGGAGTCCAAGATACGCAGTATTTT.